Shown below are 25 T cell receptor beta chains from a single sample sequenced in a study of shared clonotypes between healthy human individuals. Clones were sequenced by immunoSEQ multiplex PCR, and TCRdb holds only the in-frame ones, with some missing. The table lists 2 million to 2.5 million clones, over 90% of them singletons. Sequencing used naive CD4+ T cells from PBMCs. Noted subset: CD45RA+ positively selected. All receptors derive from a man aged 18 to 29 in good health. Some clones in this sample may be carry-over from other donors' samples.

The V call is TRBV6-6, the J call TRBJ2-7; the match to TRBD1 covers 7 bases. The germline CDR1 and CDR2 sequences are MNHNY and SVGAGI (reference sequence). V was clipped by 0 bases and J by 3 bases; unmatched bases: 5. CDR3 size: 15 residues. CDR3: CASSYSLTGVYEQYF. CDR3 DNA: TGTGCCAGCAGTTACTCACTTACAGGGGTCTACGAGCAGTACTTC.

This clone was detected only a few times. This chain joins TRBV18 and TRBJ1-1; D may be TRBD1 (5 bases). Germline CDR1 and CDR2: KGHSH and LQKENI. This CDR3 region has 15 residues. Trimming took off 2 bases at V and 0 bases at J, with 10 bases between the two ends. The CDR3 here is CASSPGIRVNTEAFF. For the CDR3, the DNA is TGTGCCAGCTCACCAGGGATCAGGGTGAACACTGAAGCTTTCTTT. Looking up the rest from reference TRBV18 and TRBJ1-1 gives the full variable domain: NAGVMQNPRHLVRRRGQEARLRCSPMKGHSHVYWYRQLPEEGLKFMVYLQKENIIDESGMPKERFSAEFPKEGPSILRIQQVVRGDSAAYFCASSPGIRVNTEAFFGQGTRLTVV.

The V call is TRBV14, the J call TRBJ2-2; D uncertain. CDR1 and CDR2 (germline): SGHDN, FVKESK. The CDR3 runs 14 residues. The germline V and J ends were trimmed by 2 bases and 2 bases, with 6 bases remaining between them. CDR3 nucleotide sequence: TGTGCCAGCAGCCAACTGTTCAACACCGGGGAGCTGTTTTTT. It is translated as CASSQLFNTGELFF.

The CDR3, as DNA: TGTGCCAGCAGCTTTAACACCGGGGGTTATAACTATGGCTACACCTTC. Translated: CASSFNTGGYNYGYTF. V is TRBV7-2 and J is TRBJ1-2; the D gene is possibly TRBD1 (5 bases). CDR3 length: 16 residues. V gave up 3 bases and J gave up 1 base, with 15 bases separating them. The germline V gene encodes CDR1 SGHTA and CDR2 FQGNSA.

The CDR3 DNA reads as TGTGCCAGCATAAAACCGGGACGGCTCACTGAAGCTTTCTTT. This encodes CASIKPGRLTEAFF. V usage is TRBV27 and J usage is TRBJ1-1; possibly TRBD1 for D (5 bases). The CDR3 is 14 residues long. The germline gives CDR1 MNHEY, CDR2 SMNVEV (reference sequence). Trimming removed 7 bases at V and 4 bases at J, with 16 bases between.

The chain couples TRBV6-5 to TRBJ2-5; no clear D. TRBJ2-7 explains the end of the DNA better; the J call may be wrong. The CDR3 length is 14 residues. Germline V gives CDR1 MNHEY, CDR2 SVGAGI. The CDR3 DNA is TGTGCCAGCAGTTACCAAGCTATCTCAGTCGAGCAGTACTTC. Translation: CASSYQAISVEQYF.

This clone appeared once. The genes are TRBV7-9 and TRBJ2-5; D gene uncertain. The CDR3 is 15 amino acids. Germline lookup yields CDR1 SEHNR and CDR2 FQNEAQ (reference sequence). V dropped 6 bases and J dropped 1 base, with 15 bases sitting between them. CDR3 residues: CASSSAMKGQETQYF. The CDR3 region has the DNA TGTGCCAGCAGTTCGGCGATGAAGGGCCAAGAGACCCAGTACTTC.

V and J are TRBV19 and TRBJ2-3; D uncertain. The germline V gene encodes CDR1 LNHDA and CDR2 SQIVND (reference sequence). The CDR3 loop spans 14 amino acids. Trimming left V 4 bases short and J 2 bases short, with 10 bases between. CDR3 DNA: TGTGCCAGTAGTAGGGCGCAGTTCACAGATACGCAGTATTTT. Translation gives CASSRAQFTDTQYF.

The chain's CDR3 is CASSSRGLGGVFTGELFF. CDR3 in DNA: TGTGCCAGTAGCTCCAGGGGGCTTGGCGGGGTATTCACCGGGGAGCTGTTTTTT. The chain has TRBV19 and TRBJ2-2; 8 bases map to TRBD1. The germline CDR1 and CDR2 sequences are LNHDA and SQIVND (reference sequence). This CDR3 has 18 amino acids. V gave up 6 bases and J gave up 4 bases; unmatched junction bases: 16.

The CDR3 loop is CASSLRPRGTTGELFF. The CDR3 DNA sequence: TGTGCCAGCAGCCTAAGGCCCAGGGGTACTACCGGGGAGCTGTTTTTT. The gene calls are TRBV7-3 and TRBJ2-2, with TRBD1 as a possible D gene (6 bases). Germline V gene data show CDR1 as SGHTA and CDR2 as FQGTGA. This CDR3 has 16 amino acids. The V end was cut by 5 bases, the J end by 5 bases, with 18 bases between.

Turning to this clone: Other DNA sequences in the sample encode the same CDR3. The chain uses TRBV5-1 and TRBJ2-1; 10 bases align to TRBD2. Unmatched junction bases numbered 5, after V lost 4 bases and J lost 4 bases. The germline V gene has CDR1 SGHRS and CDR2 YFSETQ. The CDR3 runs to 15 residues. The chain's CDR3 is CASSLTSGDYNEQFF. The DNA of the CDR3 is TGCGCCAGCAGCCTTACTAGCGGGGATTACAATGAGCAGTTCTTC.

The J gene is TRBJ2-4, the V gene TRBV2, with D perhaps matching TRBD1 (6 bases). Per germline, CDR1 SNHLY and CDR2 FYNNEI. The V gene lost 0 bases and the J gene lost 5 bases, with 8 bases spanning the gap. The CDR3 is 14 residues long. The CDR3 is CASSEARGQNIQYF. Here the CDR3 DNA reads TGTGCCAGCAGTGAAGCCAGGGGTCAAAACATTCAGTACTTC.

This clone was seen just once. The rearrangement uses TRBV5-1 and TRBJ2-5; the D is unclear. Between the trimmed V and J ends, which lost 0 bases and 2 bases, there was a span of 11 bases. CDR3 length equals 15 residues. Germline CDR1 is SGHRS and CDR2 is YFSETQ. CDR3 nucleotides: TGCGCCAGCAGCTTGGGTCATACCGGTCAAGAGACCCAGTACTTC. As protein: CASSLGHTGQETQYF.

The chain uses TRBV6-5 and TRBJ2-7, with 7 bases identical to TRBD1. The J segment lost 0 bases and the V segment lost 6 bases, leaving 5 bases of the junction unmatched. Germline CDR1 is MNHEY and CDR2 is SVGAGI. The CDR3 sequence is 14 residues long. CDR3 nucleotide sequence: TGTGCCAGCAGGTGGGACAGTTACTCCTACGAGCAGTACTTC. Protein product: CASRWDSYSYEQYF.

A single count supports this clone. The rearrangement joins TRBV19 to TRBJ1-4; D gene ambiguous. The V gene's germline CDR1 is LNHDA and CDR2 SQIVND (reference sequence). V lost 3 bases, J lost 8 bases, and 13 bases lay in between. The CDR3 loop spans 14 amino acids. CDR3 sequence reads: CASSIQGQGEKLFF. CDR3 nucleotides: TGTGCCAGTAGTATCCAAGGCCAAGGGGAAAAACTGTTTTTT.

This clone was counted once. The chain couples TRBV7-2 to TRBJ1-2; D is unresolved. The CDR3 is made up of 14 amino acids. CDR1 SGHTA and CDR2 FQGNSA come from the germline V gene. V lost 5 bases, J lost 3 bases, and 13 bases lay in between. CDR3 bases: TGTGCCAGCAGCCCCCGCTCGTGGGACTATGGCTACACCTTC. As protein: CASSPRSWDYGYTF.

The J gene is TRBJ2-7, the V gene TRBV5-1; TRBD1 matches 8 bases. The CDR3 extends over 16 amino acids. CDR1 and CDR2 (germline): SGHRS, YFSETQ. V lost 4 bases and J lost 9; bases outside the gene matches: 18. CDR3 nucleotides: TGCGCCAGCAGCATAACCGGGACAGGAATCGCGCGTGGGCAGTACTTC. Its translation: CASSITGTGIARGQYF.

A few counts support this clone. The chain couples TRBV2 to TRBJ1-5; TRBD1 might be the D (6 bases). In germline, CDR1 is SNHLY, CDR2 FYNNEI. The length of the CDR3 is 15 residues. Trimming took off 2 bases at V and 5 bases at J, with 13 bases between the two ends. CDR3 residues: CASSERGDTYQPQHF. The CDR3 coding sequence is TGTGCCAGCAGTGAACGAGGGGACACTTATCAGCCCCAGCATTTT.

The chain is built from TRBV4-2 and TRBJ2-2; 8 nucleotides line up with TRBD2. The CDR3 is made up of 16 amino acids. The V gene's germline CDR1 is LGHNA and CDR2 YNFKEQ. The V and J ends lost 3 bases and 3 bases, in that order; junction bases with no gene match: 6. CDR3 nucleotide sequence: TGTGCCAGCAGCCAGCCACTAGCGGAGTACACCGGGGAGCTGTTTTTT. Protein sequence: CASSQPLAEYTGELFF.

This sequence joins TRBV5-1 and TRBJ2-7; a possible D gene is TRBD2 (5 bases). V was shortened by 4 bases and J by 1 base, with 12 bases between the two germline ends. Germline V gene data show CDR1 as SGHRS and CDR2 as YFSETQ. The CDR3 is 14 amino acids. The CDR3 region has the DNA TGCGCCAGCAGCCCCGGGGTCCTATCCTACGAGCAGTACTTC. It yields the protein CASSPGVLSYEQYF.

This CDR3 reads CAISVGSGNTIYF. CDR3 DNA: TGTGCCATCAGTGTGGGCTCTGGAAACACCATATATTTT. The chain recombines TRBV10-3 with TRBJ1-3; D is unresolved. Germline CDR1 and CDR2: ENHRY and SYGVKD. The V gene lost 4 bases and the J gene lost 0 bases, with 4 bases spanning the gap. The CDR3 is made up of 13 amino acids.

About this clone: The same CDR3 can be traced to other DNA sequences in this sample. The rearrangement links TRBV5-1 to TRBJ2-1; D call uncertain. The V end was cut by 0 bases, the J end by 1 base, with 8 bases between. This CDR3 has 15 amino acids. The germline V gene has CDR1 SGHRS and CDR2 YFSETQ. The CDR3 sequence is CASSLVGESYNEQFF. CDR3 coding DNA: TGCGCCAGCAGCTTGGTTGGGGAATCCTACAATGAGCAGTTCTTC.

The CDR3 protein is CSGTGGAETQYF. The CDR3 coding sequence is TGCAGCGGAACAGGGGGCGCGGAGACCCAGTACTTC. The chain links TRBV29-1 to TRBJ2-5, with TRBD1 matching over 9 bases. Germline CDR1 SQVTM, CDR2 ANQGSEA. CDR3 size: 12 residues. J lost 5 bases, V lost 7 bases, and 5 bases had no gene match.

The chain combines TRBV6-6 with TRBJ1-5; tentative D call: TRBD1 (5 bases). This CDR3 comprises 16 residues. Trimming removed 0 bases from V and 3 bases from J, with 12 bases in between. CDR1 and CDR2 from the germline V gene are MNHNY and SVGAGI (reference sequence). The CDR3 region is CASSYSPGTINQPQHF. CDR3 nucleotides: TGTGCCAGCAGTTACTCGCCGGGGACTATCAATCAGCCCCAGCATTTT.

This sequence joins TRBV5-4 and TRBJ1-1; maybe TRBD1 (6 bases). The CDR3 covers 14 residues. CDR1 is SGHNT, CDR2 YYREEE, per germline (reference sequence). V lost 4 bases to trimming and J lost 1 base, with 11 bases between them. CDR3 in amino acids: CASSRDTKNTEAFF. As DNA, the CDR3 is TGTGCCAGCAGCAGGGACACCAAGAACACTGAAGCTTTCTTT.